The 17 T cell receptor beta chains in this list originate from one sample, sequenced in a study of T cells in Graves' hyperthyroidism and ophthalmopathy. Amplification targeted TCR beta CDR3 regions from RNA transcripts. Researchers ran a first-round RT-PCR on the TCR CDR3 using the HTBI primer set. From the multiplex PCR reads, TCRdb called clonotypes with MiXCR, one entry per CDR3 protein. Of under 400,000 distinct CDR3 sequences listed, roughly 17% are singletons. The sequencing sample was made of blood. The receptor set was obtained from a man aged 25-40 years with Graves' hyperthyroidism.

Only a few counts were recorded for this clonotype. The CDR3 sequence: CASSQAPNEQYF. The CDR3, as DNA: TGCGCCAGCAGCCAGGCTCCAAACGAGCAGTACTTC. The chain couples TRBV5-1 to TRBJ2-7, with no clear D. The germline V and J ends were trimmed by 4 bases and 5 bases, with 10 bases remaining between them. CDR1 is SGHRS and CDR2 is YFSETQ in the germline V gene. The CDR3 is made up of 12 amino acids.

In regard to this clonotype: A junction end diverges from the germline sequence, so it may reflect a read error. The chain uses TRBV5-1 and TRBJ2-7, with unresolved D. The germline CDR1 and CDR2 sequences are SGHRS and YFSETQ. There are 13 residues in the CDR3. DNA of the CDR3: TGCGCCAGCAGCTTGGACCTGAGCTACGAGCAGTGCTTC. This codes for CASSLDLSYEQCF.

This clonotype was counted at least ten times. The chain employs TRBV11-2 and TRBJ2-7; D is possibly TRBD1 (5 bases). The V end lost 6 bases, the J end lost 2 bases, and 14 bases lay between the germline ends. The CDR3 is 14 amino acids. Per the germline V gene, CDR1 is SGHAT and CDR2 is FQNNGV. CDR3 amino acids: CASSRRVPPYEQYF. The CDR3 nucleotides are TGTGCCAGCAGTCGCAGGGTTCCTCCCTACGAGCAGTACTTC.

In its sample, this clonotype was seen many times. The chain employs TRBV5-1 and TRBJ2-7; 8 nucleotides align to TRBD1. This CDR3 is 14 amino acids long. Germline CDR1 is SGHRS and CDR2 is YFSETQ. V was clipped by 0 bases and J by 6 bases; unmatched bases: 5. The CDR3, as DNA: TGCGCCAGCAGCTTGGATCCAGGGGGCAGCGAGCAGTACTTC. This sequence encodes CASSLDPGGSEQYF. Filled out from reference TRBV5-1 and TRBJ2-7, the complete variable domain reads KAGVTQTPRYLIKTRGQQVTLSCSPISGHRSVSWYQQTPGQGLQFLFEYFSETQRNKGNFPGRFSGRQFSNSRSEMNVSTLELGDSALYLCASSLDPGGSEQYFGPGTRLTVT.

V and J are TRBV7-8 and TRBJ1-1; D may be TRBD1 (6 bases). Germline CDR1 is SGHVS and CDR2 is FQNEAQ. Trimming took off 1 base at V and 11 bases at J, with 20 bases between the two ends. The CDR3 runs to 15 residues. CDR3 residues: CASSLVWGGGGQAFF. The CDR3 bases are TGTGCCAGCAGCTTAGTTTGGGGGGGGGGGGGGCAGGCTTTCTTT.

The rearrangement joins TRBV29-1 to TRBJ1-1, with D possibly matching TRBD1 (5 bases). CDR3 length: 11 amino acids. V lost 5 bases to trimming and J lost 8 bases, with 12 bases between them. Germline CDR1 reads SQVTM; CDR2 reads ANQGSEA. For the CDR3, the DNA is TGCAGCGTTTATGAGGCAGGGGAAGCTTTCTTT. It codes for CSVYEAGEAFF. Drawing the rest from reference TRBV29-1 and TRBJ1-1, the complete variable domain is SAVISQKPSRDICQRGTSLTIQCQVDSQVTMMFWYRQQPGQSLTLIATANQGSEATYESGFVIDKFPISRPNLTFSTLTVSNMSPEDSSIYLCSVYEAGEAFFGQGTRLTVV.

This clonotype was recorded a few times. This rearrangement joins TRBV4-2 to TRBJ2-2; weak D call: TRBD2 (5 bases). V was cut by 4 bases and J by 1 base, with 10 bases left in between. Germline V gene data show CDR1 as LGHNA and CDR2 as YNFKEQ. CDR3 size: 15 residues. CDR3 nucleotide sequence: TGTGCCAGCAGCCTTATCAGCGGGAACACCGGGGAGCTGTTTTTT. This translates into CASSLISGNTGELFF.

This clonotype was found a few times. This chain connects TRBV25-1 to TRBJ2-7; the D is unclear. CDR1 and CDR2 from the germline V gene are MGHDK and SYGVNS. Deletions cut 1 base from V and 3 bases from J, with 7 bases between. The CDR3 runs to 13 residues. CDR3 DNA sequence: TGTGCCAGCAGTGAATCGCCGTACTACGAGCAGTACTTC. This encodes CASSESPYYEQYF.

The chain combines TRBV7-6 with TRBJ2-2; 11 nucleotides match TRBD2. This CDR3 comprises 17 residues. After removal of 5 bases from V and 5 bases from J, the junction contained 10 bases not matched to a gene. Looked up from germline, CDR1 is SGHVS and CDR2 is FNYEAQ. In DNA, the CDR3 is TGTGCCAGCAGCCTTTTTAGCGGGAGGGCCGTAACCGGGGAGCTGTTTTTT. This encodes CASSLFSGRAVTGELFF. The entire variable domain, with the rest obtained from reference TRBV7-6 and TRBJ2-2, is as follows: GAGVSQSPRYKVTKRGQDVALRCDPISGHVSLYWYRQALGQGPEFLTYFNYEAQQDKSGLPNDRFSAERPEGSISTLTIQRTEQRDSAMYRCASSLFSGRAVTGELFFGEGSRLTVL.

The sample holds many counts of this clonotype. The rearrangement joins TRBV27 to TRBJ2-3; D is possibly TRBD2 (6 bases). V was pared by 4 bases and J by 6 bases, with 20 bases between. Germline V gene sequence: CDR1 MNHEY, CDR2 SMNVEV (reference sequence). The CDR3 has 16 amino acids. The DNA for the CDR3 is TGTGCCAGCAGTTCCCTGAGCGCGGGGCACTTGGATACGCAGTATTTT. Translating gives CASSSLSAGHLDTQYF.

This clonotype showed up many times. The rearrangement uses TRBV27 and TRBJ1-5; weak D call: TRBD1 (5 bases). Trimming took off 4 bases at V and 2 bases at J, with 12 bases between the two ends. This CDR3 has 15 amino acids. Per the germline V gene, CDR1 is MNHEY and CDR2 is SMNVEV (reference sequence). CDR3 nucleotide sequence: TGTGCCAGCAGTTCCAACAGGTGGGGCAATCAGCCCCAGCATTTT. Protein sequence: CASSSNRWGNQPQHF.

As for this clonotype: This sequence may be a read error, since a much larger clone differs from it by one base. This sequence joins TRBV7-2 and TRBJ2-5; 9 bases fit TRBD2. This CDR3 is built from 15 residues. The V gene's germline CDR1 is SGHTA and CDR2 FQGNSA. CDR3 coding DNA: TGTGCCAGCAGCTCGCAAGCGGGAGGCCAAGAGATCCAGTACTTC. Translated: CASSSQAGGQEIQYF.

This clonotype has more than one count but fewer than ten. The chain combines TRBV3-1 with TRBJ2-2; D gene uncertain. Looked up from germline, CDR1 is LGHDT and CDR2 is YNNKEL (reference sequence). V was clipped by 2 bases and J by 0 bases, with 4 bases between them. This CDR3 spans 14 amino acids. The CDR3 nucleotides read TGTGCCAGCAGCCAATACTCGAACACCGGGGAGCTGTTTTTT. Its translation: CASSQYSNTGELFF.

This clonotype was counted ten times or more. The chain is built from TRBV24-1 and TRBJ2-1, with TRBD2 matching over 10 bases. The germline CDR1 and CDR2 sequences are KGHDR and SFDVKD. This CDR3 has 18 residues. V gave up 2 bases and J gave up 8 bases; unmatched junction bases: 14. CDR3 sequence: CATSDSELAGRFRDEQFF. The DNA for the CDR3 is TGTGCCACCAGTGATTCGGAACTAGCGGGAAGGTTCCGCGATGAGCAGTTCTTC.

This chain joins TRBV5-1 and TRBJ2-2, with TRBD1 matching over 7 bases. This CDR3 has 15 amino acids. The ends lost 4 bases at V and 4 bases at J; junction bases unmatched: 7. Germline CDR1 SGHRS, CDR2 YFSETQ. This chain's CDR3 is CASSQQGTRTGELFF. The CDR3 DNA is TGCGCCAGCAGCCAACAGGGGACCCGCACCGGGGAGCTGTTTTTT.

This clonotype was seen many times. This chain's CDR3 is CASLGGFDYGYTF. The CDR3 DNA follows: TGTGCCAGCTTAGGAGGGTTCGACTATGGCTACACCTTC. This chain joins TRBV18 and TRBJ1-2; D is undetermined. This CDR3 has 13 amino acids. Trimming took 7 bases from V and 3 from J, leaving 12 bases between them. Germline V gene data show CDR1 as KGHSH and CDR2 as LQKENI.

Ten or more counts support this clonotype. The rearrangement joins TRBV12-3 or TRBV12-4 to TRBJ1-1; D not certain. There are 13 residues in the CDR3. The V end lost 5 bases, the J end lost 7 bases, and 14 bases lay between the germline ends. The CDR3 DNA is TGTGCCAGCAGTATCCGGGATCTTAATGAAGCTTTCTTT. This codes for CASSIRDLNEAFF.